These T cell receptor beta chains were read from a single sample in a study of T cell responses to AZD1222 COVID-19 vaccine. The table came from immunoSEQ multiplex PCR; TCRdb's copy has only in-frame clones and leaves some out. This sample has over 150,000 clones, with roughly 90% found just once. Sample: peripheral blood, taken 28 days after the second AZD1222 dose. The receptor set was obtained from an adult who received the AZD1222 COVID-19 vaccine. Each CDR3 is given with its conserved first and last residue. The D gene is left open where the match is weak. Part of the rows lack a size; the others show once, few, many or a class for expanded clones.

j_call: TRBJ1-2
d_call: -
clone_size: -
v_call: TRBV14
cdr3_nt: TGTGCCAGCAGCCAAGACCCCAGGTCCTGGGGCTACACCTTC
cdr3_aa: CASSQDPRSWGYTF

j_call: TRBJ2-7
d_call: -
clone_size: -
v_call: TRBV19
cdr3_nt: TGTGCCAGTAGTATAGGAACAGTACCAGTTATGGTCTTC
cdr3_aa: CASSIGTVPVMVF

j_call: TRBJ1-1
d_call: -
clone_size: few
v_call: TRBV5-1
cdr3_nt: TGCGCCAGCAGCTTGGGCGGGCTACCAAGCACTGAAGCTTTCTTT
cdr3_aa: CASSLGGLPSTEAFF

j_call: TRBJ1-2
d_call: -
clone_size: -
v_call: TRBV11-2
cdr3_nt: TGTGCCAGCAGCTTAGATCAGACCTTTTGGGGCTACACCTTC
cdr3_aa: CASSLDQTFWGYTF

j_call: TRBJ2-3
d_call: TRBD1
clone_size: -
v_call: TRBV11-2
cdr3_nt: TGTGCCAGCAGCTTAGCGGCAGGGGGATCCACAGATACGCAGTATTTT
cdr3_aa: CASSLAAGGSTDTQYF

j_call: TRBJ2-5
d_call: -
clone_size: -
v_call: TRBV7-2
cdr3_nt: TGTGCCAGCAGCTCCTCAAGTGAGACCCAGTACTTC
cdr3_aa: CASSSSSETQYF

j_call: TRBJ1-5
d_call: -
clone_size: -
v_call: TRBV6-5
cdr3_nt: TGTGCCAGCGACTTAACAGGCAATCAGCCCCAGCATTTT
cdr3_aa: CASDLTGNQPQHF

j_call: TRBJ1-1
d_call: -
clone_size: -
v_call: TRBV6-5
cdr3_nt: TGTGCCAGCAGTTACTCGACCCCAGGGGTGGGCACTGAAGCTTTCTTT
cdr3_aa: CASSYSTPGVGTEAFF

j_call: TRBJ1-5
d_call: -
clone_size: -
v_call: TRBV13
cdr3_nt: TGTGCCAGCAGCTCGTGGGGGGCTAGCGGCAATCAGCCCCAGCATTTT
cdr3_aa: CASSSWGASGNQPQHF

j_call: TRBJ1-2
d_call: TRBD1
clone_size: -
v_call: TRBV30
cdr3_nt: TGTGCCTGGAGTCCCTTACTTGGGACAGCATTCTATGGCTACACCTTC
cdr3_aa: CAWSPLLGTAFYGYTF

j_call: TRBJ1-6
d_call: -
clone_size: -
v_call: TRBV6-5
cdr3_nt: TGTGCCAGCAGTTTGGGGGCAGCGGGTAATTCACCCCTCCACTTT
cdr3_aa: CASSLGAAGNSPLHF

j_call: TRBJ2-4
d_call: -
clone_size: -
v_call: TRBV29-1
cdr3_nt: TGCAGCGCCGGGATTGCCAAAAACATTCAGTACTTC
cdr3_aa: CSAGIAKNIQYF

j_call: TRBJ2-7
d_call: -
clone_size: -
v_call: TRBV11-1
cdr3_nt: TGTGCCAGCAGCCCCGGGGTAGTTGGATACGAGCAGTACTTC
cdr3_aa: CASSPGVVGYEQYF

j_call: TRBJ1-2
d_call: -
clone_size: -
v_call: TRBV6-5
cdr3_nt: TGTGCCAGCAGTTACCGGGCTACTATGAACTATGGCTACACCTTC
cdr3_aa: CASSYRATMNYGYTF

j_call: TRBJ1-3
d_call: -
clone_size: -
v_call: TRBV5-4
cdr3_nt: TGTGCCAGCAGCATTGGGACACAAAACACCATATATTTT
cdr3_aa: CASSIGTQNTIYF

j_call: TRBJ2-7
d_call: -
clone_size: -
v_call: TRBV13
cdr3_nt: TGTGCCAGCAGCTTGGGCCAGGCGAGCTCCTACGAGCAGTACTTC
cdr3_aa: CASSLGQASSYEQYF

j_call: TRBJ2-5
d_call: TRBD1
clone_size: -
v_call: TRBV15
cdr3_nt: TGTGCCACCAGAGACAGGGGTGGAGAGACCCAGTACTTC
cdr3_aa: CATRDRGGETQYF

j_call: TRBJ1-5
d_call: -
clone_size: -
v_call: TRBV18
cdr3_nt: TGTGCCAGCTCACCGAGGGTCGGGGGTCAGCCCCAGCATTTT
cdr3_aa: CASSPRVGGQPQHF

j_call: TRBJ1-1
d_call: TRBD1
clone_size: -
v_call: TRBV27
cdr3_nt: TGTGCCAGCAGTTTACAAAGGGGGCAGGGGAACACTGAAGCTTTCTTT
cdr3_aa: CASSLQRGQGNTEAFF

j_call: TRBJ1-4
d_call: -
clone_size: -
v_call: TRBV30
cdr3_nt: TGTGCCTGGCGCCAAGACTGGGAAGTTAATGAAAAACTGTTTTTT
cdr3_aa: CAWRQDWEVNEKLFF

j_call: TRBJ1-2
d_call: -
clone_size: -
v_call: TRBV2
cdr3_nt: TGTGCCAGCGACTATTCGGGGGGGAAGGGCTACACCTTC
cdr3_aa: CASDYSGGKGYTF

j_call: TRBJ2-1
d_call: -
clone_size: -
v_call: TRBV7-8
cdr3_nt: TGTGCCAGCAGCCGCCAAAGGGACCGAGAGCAGTTCTTC
cdr3_aa: CASSRQRDREQFF

j_call: TRBJ2-5
d_call: TRBD2
clone_size: -
v_call: TRBV6-6
cdr3_nt: TGTGCCAGCAGTTGGGGACGACTAGCGGGGCAAGAGACCCAGTACTTC
cdr3_aa: CASSWGRLAGQETQYF

j_call: TRBJ2-1
d_call: -
clone_size: -
v_call: TRBV6-5
cdr3_nt: TGTGCCAGCAGACCCAGCGAGGGGGGCGGGAATGAGCAGTTCTTC
cdr3_aa: CASRPSEGGGNEQFF

j_call: TRBJ2-5
d_call: TRBD1
clone_size: -
v_call: TRBV7-6
cdr3_nt: TGTGCCAGCAGCTCCCCGAGGGGGCTACAAGAGACCCAGTACTTC
cdr3_aa: CASSSPRGLQETQYF

j_call: TRBJ2-7
d_call: -
clone_size: -
v_call: TRBV12-3/TRBV12-4
cdr3_nt: TGTGCCAGCAGATCCGCAGGGGTCGCGCAGTACTTC
cdr3_aa: CASRSAGVAQYF

j_call: TRBJ1-2
d_call: -
clone_size: -
v_call: TRBV6-5
cdr3_nt: TGTGCCAGCTCATCGGGCTTACATGGCTACACCTTC
cdr3_aa: CASSSGLHGYTF

j_call: TRBJ2-1
d_call: -
clone_size: few
v_call: TRBV14
cdr3_nt: TGTGCCAGCAGCCAATGGGGGAGAACCTACAATGAGCAGTTCTTC
cdr3_aa: CASSQWGRTYNEQFF

j_call: TRBJ1-6
d_call: -
clone_size: -
v_call: TRBV4-2
cdr3_nt: TGTGCCAGCAGCCAAGAGGACGGAGATAATTCACCCCTCCACTTT
cdr3_aa: CASSQEDGDNSPLHF

j_call: TRBJ2-1
d_call: TRBD2
clone_size: -
v_call: TRBV7-8
cdr3_nt: TGTGCCTCGGTGGGGCGCGTGAGCGGGGCCTCCTACAATGAGCAGTTCTTC
cdr3_aa: CASVGRVSGASYNEQFF

j_call: TRBJ2-1
d_call: TRBD2
clone_size: once
v_call: TRBV18
cdr3_nt: TGTGCCAGCTCCGGACTAGCGACTTACAATGAGCAGTTCTTC
cdr3_aa: CASSGLATYNEQFF

j_call: TRBJ1-6
d_call: -
clone_size: -
v_call: TRBV30
cdr3_nt: TGTGCCTGGAATAAAGCGAGCTCCTATAATTCACCCCTCCACTTT
cdr3_aa: CAWNKASSYNSPLHF

j_call: TRBJ1-1
d_call: -
clone_size: -
v_call: TRBV2
cdr3_nt: TGTGCCAGCAAACAGGACACGGGAGGGTGGACTGAAGCTTTCTTT
cdr3_aa: CASKQDTGGWTEAFF

j_call: TRBJ1-3
d_call: -
clone_size: -
v_call: TRBV19
cdr3_nt: TGTGCCAGTAGTACTAACGGACGGAGCTCTGGAAACACCATATATTTT
cdr3_aa: CASSTNGRSSGNTIYF

j_call: TRBJ1-3
d_call: -
clone_size: -
v_call: TRBV4-1
cdr3_nt: TGCGCCAGCAGCCAAGCGCAGGTCTCTGGAAACACCATATATTTT
cdr3_aa: CASSQAQVSGNTIYF

j_call: TRBJ1-5
d_call: -
clone_size: -
v_call: TRBV21-1
cdr3_nt: TGTGCCAGCAGCAAAGTTGGACACATCGCCAATCAGCCCCAGCATTTT
cdr3_aa: CASSKVGHIANQPQHF

j_call: TRBJ2-2
d_call: TRBD1
clone_size: once
v_call: TRBV5-1
cdr3_nt: TGCGCCAGCAGCTTGGAGGGGGCAGGCACCGGGGAGCTGTTTTTT
cdr3_aa: CASSLEGAGTGELFF

j_call: TRBJ1-5
d_call: -
clone_size: -
v_call: TRBV20-1
cdr3_nt: TGCAGTGCTAGTGGGCTCCGGGACCTTCAGCCCCAGCATTTT
cdr3_aa: CSASGLRDLQPQHF

j_call: TRBJ2-2
d_call: TRBD2
clone_size: once
v_call: TRBV5-1
cdr3_nt: TGCGCCAGCAGCTTTAGGACTAGCGACACCGGGGAGCTGTTTTTT
cdr3_aa: CASSFRTSDTGELFF

j_call: TRBJ1-2
d_call: TRBD1
clone_size: -
v_call: TRBV18
cdr3_nt: TGTGCCAGCTCACCAGACAGGGATGGCTACACCTTC
cdr3_aa: CASSPDRDGYTF